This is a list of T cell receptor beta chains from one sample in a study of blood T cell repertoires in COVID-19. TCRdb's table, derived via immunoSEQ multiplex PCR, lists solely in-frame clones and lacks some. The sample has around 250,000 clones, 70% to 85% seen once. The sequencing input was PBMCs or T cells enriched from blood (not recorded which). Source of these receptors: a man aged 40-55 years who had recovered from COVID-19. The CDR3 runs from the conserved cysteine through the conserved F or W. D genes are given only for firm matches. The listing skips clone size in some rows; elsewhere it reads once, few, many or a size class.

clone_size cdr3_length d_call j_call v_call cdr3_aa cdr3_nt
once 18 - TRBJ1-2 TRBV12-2 CASPLSGTGGIANYGYTF TGTGCAAGCCCCTTATCCGGGACAGGGGGCATTGCGAACTATGGCTACACCTTC
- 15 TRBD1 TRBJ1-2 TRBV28 CAGKGAGTGSYGYTF TGTGCCGGAAAAGGGGCAGGGACAGGGAGCTATGGCTACACCTTC
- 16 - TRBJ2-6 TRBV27 CASSFGHTTGANVLTF TGTGCCAGCAGTTTTGGGCACACAACCGGGGCCAACGTCCTGACTTTC
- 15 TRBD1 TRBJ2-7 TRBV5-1 CASSGATGRFYEQYF TGCGCCAGCAGCGGTGCGACAGGGAGATTCTACGAGCAGTACTTC
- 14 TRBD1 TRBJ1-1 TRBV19 CASREGALNTEAFF TGTGCCAGTAGAGAGGGGGCTTTGAACACTGAAGCTTTCTTT
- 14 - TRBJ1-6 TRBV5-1 CASSLGLSNSPLHF TGCGCCAGCAGCTTGGGGCTTTCTAATTCACCCCTCCACTTT
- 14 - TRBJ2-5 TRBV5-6 CASSSIVGGQTQYF TGTGCCAGCAGCTCCATAGTCGGGGGACAGACCCAGTACTTC
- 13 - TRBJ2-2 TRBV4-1 CASSQDRVGELFF TGCGCCAGCAGCCAAGATCGGGTCGGGGAGCTGTTTTTT
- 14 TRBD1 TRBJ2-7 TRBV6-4 CASSPDRASYEQYF TGTGCCAGCAGCCCGGACAGGGCATCCTACGAGCAGTACTTC
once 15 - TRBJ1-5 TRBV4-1 CASSQEWTIGQPQHF TGCGCCAGCAGCCAAGAATGGACAATCGGACAGCCCCAGCATTTT
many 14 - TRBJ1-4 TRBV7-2 CASSVQALNEKLFF TGTGCCAGCAGCGTACAGGCGCTGAATGAAAAACTGTTTTTT
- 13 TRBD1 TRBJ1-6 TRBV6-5 CASTGQGSSPLHF TGTGCCAGCACTGGACAGGGCAGTTCACCCCTCCACTTT
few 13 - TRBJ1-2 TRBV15 CATSRVGVYGYTF TGTGCCACCAGCAGAGTAGGGGTCTATGGCTACACCTTC
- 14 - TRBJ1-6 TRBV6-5 CASRGGSYNSPLHF TGTGCCAGCAGAGGGGGCTCCTATAATTCACCCCTCCACTTT
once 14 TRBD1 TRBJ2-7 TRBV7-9 CASSKTTGDYEQYF TGTGCCAGCAGCAAGACAACAGGGGATTACGAGCAGTACTTC
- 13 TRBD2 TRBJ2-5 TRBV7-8 CASSPSGTETQYF TGTGCCAGCAGCCCTAGCGGCACGGAGACCCAGTACTTC
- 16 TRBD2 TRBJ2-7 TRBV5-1 CASSLGPSGNPYEQYF TGCGCCAGCAGCTTGGGTCCTAGCGGGAACCCCTACGAGCAGTACTTC
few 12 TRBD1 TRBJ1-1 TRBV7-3 CASSRGITEAFF TGTGCCAGTTCCAGGGGGATCACTGAAGCTTTCTTT
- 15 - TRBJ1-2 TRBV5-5 CASTQLGGRGSGYTF TGTGCCAGCACCCAGCTTGGGGGGAGGGGATCTGGCTACACCTTC
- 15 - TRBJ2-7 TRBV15 CATSRDRRVLYEQYF TGTGCCACCAGCAGAGATCGCCGGGTACTTTACGAGCAGTACTTC
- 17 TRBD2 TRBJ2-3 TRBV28 CASSPVAGGPWTDTQYF TGTGCCAGCAGTCCAGTAGCGGGAGGGCCTTGGACAGATACGCAGTATTTT
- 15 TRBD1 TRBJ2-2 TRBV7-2 CASSQLGQYTGELFF TGTGCCAGCAGTCAGTTGGGACAGTACACCGGGGAGCTGTTTTTT